The 23 T cell receptor beta chains below all came from one sample that was sequenced in a study of PD-1 blockade in classical Hodgkin lymphoma. Each of the patients experienced relapse following autologous stem cell transplantation, and their brentuximab vedotin exposure differed. Some clones are missing from TCRdb's copy, which holds only in-frame ones; the method was immunoSEQ multiplex PCR. Of some 38,000 clones in the sample, over 60% were seen once. Here the sequenced sample was peripheral blood mononuclear cells (PBMCs), taken at baseline. The receptors were gathered from a human donor with classical Hodgkin lymphoma.

This chain connects TRBV28 to TRBJ2-2, with TRBD1 as a possible D gene (6 bases). The CDR3 runs to 16 residues. Germline CDR1 and CDR2: MDHEN and SYDVKM. V lost 8 bases to trimming and J lost 8 bases, with 24 bases between them. The CDR3: CASHDVAQGLRGELFF. CDR3 sequence (DNA): TGTGCCAGCCATGATGTTGCTCAGGGGCTAAGAGGGGAGCTGTTTTTT.

This clone was seen once. The chain uses TRBV2 and TRBJ2-5, with D possibly being TRBD2 (6 bases). Near its end, the DNA agrees better with TRBJ2-7, so the J call may be wrong. Germline loops: CDR1 SNHLY, CDR2 FYNNEI. CDR3 length: 16 residues. CDR3 DNA: TGTGCCAGCAGTACACCGGGAGTAGCGGCGTCCTACGAGCAGTACTTC. Encoded protein: CASSTPGVAASYEQYF.

This chain joins TRBV5-1 and TRBJ2-4, with a possible D match to TRBD2 (5 bases). V shed 0 bases and J shed 5 bases, with 18 bases lying between them. Germline CDR1 SGHRS, CDR2 YFSETQ. The CDR3 length is 17 residues. CDR3 protein: CASSLAYTRRFENIQYF. In DNA form, the CDR3 reads TGCGCCAGCAGCTTGGCCTATACTCGGAGGTTTGAAAACATTCAGTACTTC.

This sequence joins TRBV10-1 and TRBJ2-2; D remains ambiguous. The CDR3 length is 13 residues. Between the trimmed V and J ends, which lost 3 bases and 3 bases, there was a span of 5 bases. Germline V CDR1 and CDR2: WNHNN, SYGVQD (reference sequence). This CDR3 is CASSDFHTGELFF. DNA for the CDR3: TGCGCCAGCAGTGATTTCCACACCGGGGAGCTGTTTTTT.

The chain uses TRBV11-3 and TRBJ2-3; D unclear. Trimming took 5 bases from V and 0 from J, leaving 21 bases between them. CDR3 size: 18 residues. Germline CDR1 and CDR2: SGHNT and YENEEA. The CDR3 bases are TGTGCCAGCAGCACACCCGAATCGGACCAGTATAGCACAGATACGCAGTATTTT. Translating it yields CASSTPESDQYSTDTQYF.

The chain recombines TRBV28 with TRBJ2-2; the D is unclear. Germline CDR1 reads MDHEN; CDR2 reads SYDVKM. V gave up 3 bases and J gave up 8 bases, with 10 bases separating them. The CDR3 spans 13 residues. CDR3 DNA sequence: TGTGCCAGCAGTTTGCCGGGTCCGGGGGAGCTGTTTTTT. Its protein product is CASSLPGPGELFF.

This clone was found a few times. V is TRBV7-9 and J is TRBJ2-7, with TRBD2 identical over 14 bases. The CDR3 is 15 amino acids. The ends lost 4 bases at V and 3 bases at J; junction bases unmatched: 2. The V gene's germline CDR1 is SEHNR and CDR2 FQNEAQ (reference sequence). In nucleotides, the CDR3 is TGTGCCAGCAGCTCCGGGACTAGCGGGAGCTACGAGCAGTACTTC. Translation gives CASSSGTSGSYEQYF.

This clone was counted only a few times. This chain joins TRBV6-5 and TRBJ1-5; no clear D gene. Trimming removed 3 bases at V and 4 bases at J, with 10 bases between. The CDR3 contains 14 residues. Germline-derived CDR1 and CDR2 are MNHEY and SVGAGI. CDR3 region: CASSYKTRNQPQHF. CDR3 nucleotide sequence: TGTGCCAGCAGTTATAAGACGAGAAATCAGCCCCAGCATTTT.

This clone was recorded only once. This chain joins TRBV2 and TRBJ1-1; TRBD1 is a possible D gene (5 bases). Germline CDR1 reads SNHLY; CDR2 reads FYNNEI. Trimming cost V 9 bases and J 4 bases, with 9 bases left between them. The CDR3 spans 11 residues. DNA for the CDR3: TGTGCCAGTATGAGGGGCACTGAAGCTTTCTTT. As protein: CASMRGTEAFF.

V and J are TRBV10-3 and TRBJ1-1; tentative D call: TRBD1 (5 bases). V was pared by 3 bases and J by 5 bases, with 10 bases between. CDR1 and CDR2 (germline): ENHRY, SYGVKD. This CDR3 spans 13 amino acids. CDR3 bases: TGTGCCATCAGTGACTGGGCAGGGACTGAAGCTTTCTTT. Translating gives CAISDWAGTEAFF.

The chain recombines TRBV28 with TRBJ2-7, with 11 bases lining up with TRBD1. Germline CDR1 MDHEN, CDR2 SYDVKM. The CDR3 consists of 14 residues. With V trimmed by 4 bases and J by 7 bases, 6 bases remained unmatched. CDR3 region: CASSSQGTGGEQYF. In DNA form, the CDR3 reads TGTGCCAGCAGTTCGCAGGGGACAGGGGGGGAGCAGTACTTC.

This CDR3 is CSVEDRSSSGANVLTF. The DNA of the CDR3 is TGCAGCGTTGAAGATAGGTCTAGCTCTGGGGCCAACGTCCTGACTTTC. The chain employs TRBV29-1 and TRBJ2-6; no clear D gene. V lost 0 bases and J 0 bases, leaving 9 bases between the germline ends. CDR1 and CDR2 from the germline V gene are SQVTM and ANQGSEA. The length of the CDR3 is 16 residues.

CDR3 bases: TGTGCCAGCCGGGGGACTAGCGGGTTACGGTTCCATGAGCAGTTCTTC. It codes for CASRGTSGLRFHEQFF. This chain links TRBV19 with TRBJ2-1; TRBD2 aligns across 12 bases. The CDR3 spans 16 residues. Germline loops: CDR1 LNHDA, CDR2 SQIVND (reference sequence). The J segment lost 8 bases and the V segment lost 9 bases, leaving 14 bases of the junction unmatched.

The table lists this clone with a few counts. The DNA of the CDR3 is TGTGCCAGCAGTTACAGACCGCCTCCTGGGACCTACGAGCAGTACTTC. Its protein is CASSYRPPPGTYEQYF. This rearrangement joins TRBV6-5 to TRBJ2-7; D unclear. Germline V gene sequence: CDR1 MNHEY, CDR2 SVGAGI. The V end lost 2 bases, the J end lost 2 bases, and 16 bases lay between the germline ends. This CDR3 spans 16 amino acids.

Sample share makes this clone medium-sized. The sample contains more than one DNA sequence encoding this CDR3. The V and J genes are TRBV9 and TRBJ1-2; no reliable D call. Deletions cut 2 bases from V and 3 bases from J, with 8 bases between. The V gene's germline CDR1 is SGDLS and CDR2 YYNGEE. The length of the CDR3 is 13 residues. CDR3 bases: TGTGCCAGCAGCGTTGGAGGAGACTATGGCTACACCTTC. Translated: CASSVGGDYGYTF.

The J gene is TRBJ1-6, the V gene TRBV6-1; a weak D match, TRBD1 (5 bases). This CDR3 has 17 amino acids. Looked up from germline, CDR1 is MNHNS and CDR2 is SASEGT. V lost 2 bases and J 2 bases, leaving 13 bases between the germline ends. The CDR3 reads CASSESEGITYNSPLHF. The CDR3 coding sequence is TGTGCCAGCAGTGAAAGTGAGGGGATCACCTATAATTCACCCCTCCACTTT.

This clone was counted a single time. V gene TRBV6-5 combines with J gene TRBJ1-6; D remains unclear. The V end was cut by 5 bases, the J end by 7 bases, with 12 bases between. CDR1 is MNHEY, CDR2 SVGAGI, per germline. The CDR3 is 14 residues long. The CDR3 sequence is CASSLLGSNSPLHF. The CDR3 DNA is TGTGCCAGCAGTCTTTTAGGGAGCAATTCACCCCTCCACTTT.

This chain connects TRBV19 to TRBJ2-3, with TRBD1 matching 7 bases. The CDR3 is 16 amino acids. Per the germline V gene, CDR1 is LNHDA and CDR2 is SQIVND (reference sequence). Germline trimming cut 7 bases from V and 1 base from J; bases unmatched to any gene: 11. Here the CDR3 reads CASMRTGMLGTDTQYF. The CDR3 DNA reads as TGTGCCAGTATGCGGACAGGAATGCTTGGCACAGATACGCAGTATTTT.

A few counts support this clone. This chain connects TRBV9 to TRBJ2-7; possibly TRBD2 for D (5 bases). CDR1 and CDR2 from the germline V gene are SGDLS and YYNGEE. Trimming left V 3 bases short and J 0 bases short, with 10 bases between. The CDR3 is 14 residues long. The CDR3 region is CASSAVGSSYEQYF. CDR3 nucleotide sequence: TGTGCCAGCAGCGCGGTGGGGAGCTCCTACGAGCAGTACTTC.

The V call is TRBV7-9, the J call TRBJ2-1, with 14 bases aligning to TRBD2. Germline values: CDR1 SEHNR, CDR2 FQNEAQ (reference sequence). CDR3 length equals 17 residues. V lost 1 base to trimming and J lost 9 bases; unmatched junction nucleotides: 8. In DNA form, the CDR3 reads TGTGCCAGCAGCTTAGTTCCGGGACTAGCGGGAGCGCTTGAGCAGTTCTTC. It specifies CASSLVPGLAGALEQFF.

The rearrangement links TRBV27 to TRBJ2-1; D is perhaps TRBD2 (7 bases). The CDR3 sequence is 13 residues long. Trimming removed 2 bases from V and 10 bases from J, with 12 bases in between. The germline V gene has CDR1 MNHEY and CDR2 SMNVEV (reference sequence). The CDR3 reads CASSLGRGGEQFF. CDR3 sequence (DNA): TGTGCCAGCAGTTTAGGCAGGGGAGGGGAGCAGTTCTTC.

The chain recombines TRBV19 with TRBJ2-2; 7 bases agree with TRBD2. This CDR3 region has 14 residues. V trimming: 7 bases; J trimming: 8 bases; junction bases outside the gene matches: 10. Germline CDR1 and CDR2: LNHDA and SQIVND (reference sequence). The CDR3 DNA is TGTGCCAGTACCCCCCGACTAGCCGAAGGGGAGCTGTTTTTT. It yields the protein CASTPRLAEGELFF.

The V gene is TRBV9, the J gene TRBJ2-7; D not resolved. V lost 4 bases, J lost 0 bases, and 11 bases lay in between. The CDR3 totals 14 residues. The germline CDR1 and CDR2 sequences are SGDLS and YYNGEE. The DNA of the CDR3 is TGTGCCAGCAGCCCTGACTCATACTCCTACGAGCAGTACTTC. Protein product: CASSPDSYSYEQYF.